This T cell receptor (beta chain) was obtained from a study of T cell changes during pregnancy in multiple sclerosis. Per germline, CDR1 SQVTM and CDR2 ANQGSEA. With 7 bases removed from V and 6 bases from J, the gap between germline ends came to 19 bases. The CDR3 spans 14 residues. Profiled with immunoSEQ multiplex PCR; TCRdb holds only in-frame clones, not every one. Of approximately 13,000 clones listed, 90% to 95% were seen once; the top ten hold around 0.31%. Specimen: CD4+ T cells from peripheral blood mononuclear cells, collected before pregnancy. The origin of this receptor is a female donor with multiple sclerosis, enrolled in a pregnancy study. The chain couples TRBV29-1 to TRBJ2-1; TRBD2 might be the D (6 bases). The CDR3 loop is CSANPGLTRNEQFF. The CDR3 nucleotides read TGCAGCGCAAATCCGGGACTTACGCGCAATGAGCAGTTCTTC.